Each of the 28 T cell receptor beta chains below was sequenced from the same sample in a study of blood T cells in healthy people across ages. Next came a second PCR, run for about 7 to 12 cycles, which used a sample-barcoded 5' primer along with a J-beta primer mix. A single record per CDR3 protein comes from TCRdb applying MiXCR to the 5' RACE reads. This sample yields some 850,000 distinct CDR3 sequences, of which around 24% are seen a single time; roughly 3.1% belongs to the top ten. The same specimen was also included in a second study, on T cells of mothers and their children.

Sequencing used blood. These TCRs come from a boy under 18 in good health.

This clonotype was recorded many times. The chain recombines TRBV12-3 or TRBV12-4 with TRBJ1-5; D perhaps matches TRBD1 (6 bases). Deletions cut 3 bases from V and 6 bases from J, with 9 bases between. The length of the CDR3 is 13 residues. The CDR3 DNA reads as TGTGCCAGCAGTTTCAGGGGAGGTCAGCCCCAGCATTTT. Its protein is CASSFRGGQPQHF.

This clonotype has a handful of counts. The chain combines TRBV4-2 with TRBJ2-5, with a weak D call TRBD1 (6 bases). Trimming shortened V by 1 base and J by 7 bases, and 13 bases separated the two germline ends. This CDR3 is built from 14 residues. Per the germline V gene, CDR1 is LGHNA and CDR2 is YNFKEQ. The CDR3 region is CASSQVWRGGTQYF. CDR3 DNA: TGTGCCAGCAGCCAAGTATGGCGAGGGGGGACCCAGTACTTC.

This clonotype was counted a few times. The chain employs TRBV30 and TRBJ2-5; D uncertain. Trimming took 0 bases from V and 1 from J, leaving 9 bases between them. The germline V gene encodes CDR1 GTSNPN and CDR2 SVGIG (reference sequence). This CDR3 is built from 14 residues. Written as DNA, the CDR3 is TGTGCCTGGAGTGTACGACGCCTCCAAGAGACCCAGTACTTC. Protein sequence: CAWSVRRLQETQYF.

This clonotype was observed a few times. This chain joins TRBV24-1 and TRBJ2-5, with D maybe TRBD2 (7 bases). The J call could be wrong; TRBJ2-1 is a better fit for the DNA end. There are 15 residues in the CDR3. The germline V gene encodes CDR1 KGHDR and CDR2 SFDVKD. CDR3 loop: CATSGYAGAWNEQFF. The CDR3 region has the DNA TGTGCCACCAGTGGTTACGCGGGGGCCTGGAATGAGCAGTTCTTC.

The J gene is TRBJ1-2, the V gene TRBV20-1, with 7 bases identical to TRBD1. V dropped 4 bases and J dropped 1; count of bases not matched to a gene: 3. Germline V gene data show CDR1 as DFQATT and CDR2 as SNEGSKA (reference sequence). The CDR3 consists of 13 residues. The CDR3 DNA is TGCAGTGCTAAGGGGGCTTATAACTATGGCTACACCTTC. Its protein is CSAKGAYNYGYTF.

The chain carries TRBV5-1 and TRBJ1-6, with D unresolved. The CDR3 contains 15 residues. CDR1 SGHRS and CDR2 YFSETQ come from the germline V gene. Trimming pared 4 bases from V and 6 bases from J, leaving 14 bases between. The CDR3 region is CASSRDPTSNSPLHF. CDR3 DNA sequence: TGCGCCAGCAGCCGAGACCCGACTTCTAATTCACCCCTCCACTTT.

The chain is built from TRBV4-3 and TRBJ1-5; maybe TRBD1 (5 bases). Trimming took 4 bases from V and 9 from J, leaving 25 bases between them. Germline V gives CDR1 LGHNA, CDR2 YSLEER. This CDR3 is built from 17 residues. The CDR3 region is CASSPDTGTATRWPQHF. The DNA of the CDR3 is TGCGCCAGCAGCCCGGATACCGGGACTGCTACGAGATGGCCCCAGCATTTT.

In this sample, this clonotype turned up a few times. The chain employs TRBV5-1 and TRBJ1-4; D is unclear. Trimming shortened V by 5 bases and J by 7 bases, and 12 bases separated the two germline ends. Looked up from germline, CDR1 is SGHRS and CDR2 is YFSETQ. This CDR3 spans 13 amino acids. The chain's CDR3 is CASRDPGGEKLFF. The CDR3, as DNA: TGCGCCAGCAGAGACCCCGGCGGTGAAAAACTGTTTTTT.

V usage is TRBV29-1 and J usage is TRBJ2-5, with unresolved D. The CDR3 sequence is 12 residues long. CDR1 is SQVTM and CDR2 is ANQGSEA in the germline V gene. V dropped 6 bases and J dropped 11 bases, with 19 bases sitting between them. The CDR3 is CSVPGPSDRQYF. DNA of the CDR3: TGCAGCGTCCCCGGGCCTTCAGATAGGCAGTACTTC.

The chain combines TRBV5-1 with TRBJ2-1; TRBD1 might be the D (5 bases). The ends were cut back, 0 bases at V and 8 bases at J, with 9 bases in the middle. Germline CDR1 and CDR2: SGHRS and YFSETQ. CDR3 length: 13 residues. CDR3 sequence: CASSLEGWDEQFF. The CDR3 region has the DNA TGCGCCAGCAGCTTGGAGGGGTGGGATGAGCAGTTCTTC.

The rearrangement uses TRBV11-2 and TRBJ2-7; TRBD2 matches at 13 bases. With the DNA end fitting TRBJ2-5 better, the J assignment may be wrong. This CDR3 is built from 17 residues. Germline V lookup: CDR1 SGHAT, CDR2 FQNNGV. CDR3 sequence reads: CASSLDWGLAGQETQYF. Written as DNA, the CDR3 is TGTGCCAGCAGCTTAGATTGGGGACTAGCGGGGCAAGAGACCCAGTACTTC.

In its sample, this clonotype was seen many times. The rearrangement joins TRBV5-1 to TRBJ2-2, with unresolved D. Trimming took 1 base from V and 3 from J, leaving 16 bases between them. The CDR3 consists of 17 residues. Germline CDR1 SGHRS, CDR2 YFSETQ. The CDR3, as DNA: TGCGCCAGCAGCTTGAGAGCAGGAGACTTTTACACCGGGGAGCTGTTTTTT. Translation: CASSLRAGDFYTGELFF.

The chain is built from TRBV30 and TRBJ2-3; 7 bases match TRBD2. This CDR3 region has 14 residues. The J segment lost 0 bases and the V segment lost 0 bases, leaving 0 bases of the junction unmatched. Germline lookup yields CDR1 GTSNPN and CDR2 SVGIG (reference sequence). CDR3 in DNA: TGTGCCTGGAGTGTTAGCGGGAGCACAGATACGCAGTATTTT. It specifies CAWSVSGSTDTQYF.

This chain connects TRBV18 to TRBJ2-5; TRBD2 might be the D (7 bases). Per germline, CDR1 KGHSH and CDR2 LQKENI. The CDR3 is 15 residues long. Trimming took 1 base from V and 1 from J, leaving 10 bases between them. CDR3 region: CASSPQRDIQETQYF. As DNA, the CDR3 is TGTGCCAGCTCACCACAGCGGGACATCCAAGAGACCCAGTACTTC.

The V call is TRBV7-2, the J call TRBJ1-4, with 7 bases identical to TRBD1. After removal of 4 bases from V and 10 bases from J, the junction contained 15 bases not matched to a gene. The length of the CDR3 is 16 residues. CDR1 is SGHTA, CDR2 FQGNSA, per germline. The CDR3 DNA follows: TGTGCCAGCAGCTCCCCTCACATTTCCCAGGGGGGAAAACTGTTTTTT. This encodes CASSSPHISQGGKLFF.

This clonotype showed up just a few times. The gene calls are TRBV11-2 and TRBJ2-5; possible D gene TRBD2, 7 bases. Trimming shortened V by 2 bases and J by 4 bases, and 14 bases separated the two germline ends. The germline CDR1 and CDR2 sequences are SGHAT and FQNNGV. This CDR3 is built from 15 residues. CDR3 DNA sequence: TGTGCCAGCAGCTTACGTTACAGGGAGGGAGAGACCCAGTACTTC. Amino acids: CASSLRYREGETQYF.

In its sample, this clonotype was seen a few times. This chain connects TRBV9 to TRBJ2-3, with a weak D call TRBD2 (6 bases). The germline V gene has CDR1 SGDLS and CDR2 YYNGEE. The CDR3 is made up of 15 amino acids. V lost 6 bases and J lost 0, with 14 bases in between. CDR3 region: CASTMEGTSTDTQYF. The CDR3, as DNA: TGTGCCAGCACCATGGAGGGAACTAGCACAGATACGCAGTATTTT.

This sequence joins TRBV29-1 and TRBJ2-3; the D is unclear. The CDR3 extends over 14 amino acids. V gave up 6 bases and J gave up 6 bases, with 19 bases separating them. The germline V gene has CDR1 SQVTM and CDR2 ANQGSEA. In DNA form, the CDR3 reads TGCAGCGTCAAAAATCGACCCCGGCCGGATACGCAGTATTTT. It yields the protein CSVKNRPRPDTQYF.

CDR3 sequence reads: CASRPLDRGPSPLHF. CDR3 coding DNA: TGTGCCAGCAGACCTTTGGACAGGGGGCCGTCACCCCTCCACTTT. The chain couples TRBV28 to TRBJ1-6, with 11 bases aligning to TRBD1. CDR1 and CDR2 (germline): MDHEN, SYDVKM. The CDR3 length is 15 residues. Trimming removed 6 bases from V and 10 bases from J; junction bases left unmatched: 8.

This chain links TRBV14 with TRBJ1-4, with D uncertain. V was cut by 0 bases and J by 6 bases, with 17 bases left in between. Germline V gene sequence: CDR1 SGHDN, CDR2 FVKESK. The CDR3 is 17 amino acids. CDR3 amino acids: CASSQDIGGRMDEKLFF. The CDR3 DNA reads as TGTGCCAGCAGCCAAGATATCGGCGGGAGAATGGATGAAAAACTGTTTTTT.

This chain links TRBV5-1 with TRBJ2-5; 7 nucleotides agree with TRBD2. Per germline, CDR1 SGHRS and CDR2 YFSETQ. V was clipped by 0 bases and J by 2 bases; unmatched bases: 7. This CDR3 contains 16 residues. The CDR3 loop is CASSLALASGQETQYF. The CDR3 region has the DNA TGCGCCAGCAGCTTGGCCTTGGCTAGCGGACAAGAGACCCAGTACTTC.

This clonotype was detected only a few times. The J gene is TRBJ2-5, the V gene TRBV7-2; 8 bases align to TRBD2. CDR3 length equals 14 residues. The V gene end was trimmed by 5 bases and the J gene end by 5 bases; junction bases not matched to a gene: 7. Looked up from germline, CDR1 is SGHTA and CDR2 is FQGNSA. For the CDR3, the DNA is TGTGCCAGCAGCATTATAGCGGGGCTCGAGACCCAGTACTTC. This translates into CASSIIAGLETQYF.

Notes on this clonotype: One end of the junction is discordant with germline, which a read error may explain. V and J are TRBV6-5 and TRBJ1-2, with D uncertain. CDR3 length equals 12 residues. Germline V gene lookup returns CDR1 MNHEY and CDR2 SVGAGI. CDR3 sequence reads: CASSRTGYSYTF. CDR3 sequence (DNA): TGTGCCAGCAGTCGGACCGGCTATAGCTACACCTTC.

The CDR3 sequence is CASSFPTNTEAFF. CDR3 bases: TGTGCCAGCAGTTTTCCGACGAACACTGAAGCTTTCTTT. The genes are TRBV12-3 or TRBV12-4 and TRBJ1-1; D not certain. V gave up 3 bases and J gave up 1 base, with 6 bases separating them. CDR3 length equals 13 residues.

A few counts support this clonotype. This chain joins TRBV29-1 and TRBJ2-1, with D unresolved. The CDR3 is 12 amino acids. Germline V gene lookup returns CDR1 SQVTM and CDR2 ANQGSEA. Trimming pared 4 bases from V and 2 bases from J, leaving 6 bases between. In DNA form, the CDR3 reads TGCAGCGTTGCACCAACCTACAATGAGCAGTTCTTC. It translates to CSVAPTYNEQFF.

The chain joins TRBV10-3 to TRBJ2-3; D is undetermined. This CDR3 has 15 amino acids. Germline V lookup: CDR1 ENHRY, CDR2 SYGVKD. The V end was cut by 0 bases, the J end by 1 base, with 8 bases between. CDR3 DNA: TGTGCCATCAGTGAGTCTGTGCTGGGCACAGATACGCAGTATTTT. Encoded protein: CAISESVLGTDTQYF.

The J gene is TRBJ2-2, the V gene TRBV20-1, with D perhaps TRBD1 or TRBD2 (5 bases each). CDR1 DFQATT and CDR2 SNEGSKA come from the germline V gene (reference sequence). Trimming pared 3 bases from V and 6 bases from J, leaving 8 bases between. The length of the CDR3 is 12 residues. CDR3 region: CSASTGPGELFF. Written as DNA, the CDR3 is TGCAGTGCTAGTACGGGACCCGGGGAGCTGTTTTTT.

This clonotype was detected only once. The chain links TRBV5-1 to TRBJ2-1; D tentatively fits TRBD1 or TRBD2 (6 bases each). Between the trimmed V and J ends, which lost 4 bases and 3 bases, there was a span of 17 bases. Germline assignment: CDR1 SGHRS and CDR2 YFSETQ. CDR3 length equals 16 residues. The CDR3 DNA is TGCGCCAGCAGCAGCGGAGGGACAAATTTCTACAATGAGCAGTTCTTC. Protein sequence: CASSSGGTNFYNEQFF.